This TCR beta chain was captured by sequencing in a study of technical replicates of blood from several donors. Assay used: immunoSEQ multiplex PCR; TCRdb lists only in-frame clones, some missing. Among roughly 65,000 clones listed, about 90% were seen once. J gave up 5 bases and V 5 bases, and 17 bases lay outside the gene matches. Germline V CDR1 and CDR2: SGHVS, FQNEAQ. The CDR3 length is 18 residues. The specimen sequenced was PBMCs. This TCR was sampled from a human donor in good health. Some clones in this sample may be carry-over from other donors' samples. The genes are TRBV7-8 and TRBJ2-5, with 10 bases aligning to TRBD1. The CDR3 coding sequence is TGTGCCAGCAGCCAAACCGGGACAGGGGCCGGAGCCCGGGAGACCCAGTACTTC. Translated, it gives CASSQTGTGAGARETQYF. Full variable domain (outside the CDR3, taken from reference TRBV7-8 and TRBJ2-5): GAGVSQSPRYKVAKRGQDVALRCDPISGHVSLFWYQQALGQGPEFLTYFQNEAQLDKSGLPSDRFFAERPEGSVSTLKIQRTQQEDSAVYLCASSQTGTGAGARETQYFGPGTRLLVL.